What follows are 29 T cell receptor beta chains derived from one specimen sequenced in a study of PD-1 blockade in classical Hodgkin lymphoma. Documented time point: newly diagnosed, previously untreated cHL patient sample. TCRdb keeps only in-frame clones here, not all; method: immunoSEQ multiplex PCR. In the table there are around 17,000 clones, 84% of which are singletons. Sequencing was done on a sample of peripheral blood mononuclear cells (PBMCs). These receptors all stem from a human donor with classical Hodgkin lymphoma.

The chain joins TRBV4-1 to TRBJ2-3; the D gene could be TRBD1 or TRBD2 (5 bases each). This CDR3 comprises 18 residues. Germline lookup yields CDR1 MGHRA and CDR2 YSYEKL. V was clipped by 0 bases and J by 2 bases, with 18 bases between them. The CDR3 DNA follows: TGCGCCAGCAGCCAAGATGGCGTGGGGGACGCAAACACAGATACGCAGTATTTT. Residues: CASSQDGVGDANTDTQYF.

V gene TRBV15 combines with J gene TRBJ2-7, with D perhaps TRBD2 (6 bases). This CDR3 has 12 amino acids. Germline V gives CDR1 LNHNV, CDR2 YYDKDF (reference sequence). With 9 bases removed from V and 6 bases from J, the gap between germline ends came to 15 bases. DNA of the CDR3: TGTGCCACTAAGGAGGGATTAGGCGAGCAGTACTTC. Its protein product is CATKEGLGEQYF.

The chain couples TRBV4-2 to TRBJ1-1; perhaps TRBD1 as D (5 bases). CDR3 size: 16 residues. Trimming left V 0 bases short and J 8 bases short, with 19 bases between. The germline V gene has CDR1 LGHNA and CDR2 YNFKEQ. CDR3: CASSQDRGTGAREAFF. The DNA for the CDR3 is TGTGCCAGCAGCCAAGATCGGGGGACCGGGGCGAGGGAAGCTTTCTTT.

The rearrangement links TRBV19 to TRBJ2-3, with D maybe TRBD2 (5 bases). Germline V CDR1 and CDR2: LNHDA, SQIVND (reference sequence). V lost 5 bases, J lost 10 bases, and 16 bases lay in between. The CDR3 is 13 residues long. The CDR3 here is CASSPRLQEAQYF. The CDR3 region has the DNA TGTGCCAGTAGTCCCAGGCTCCAGGAGGCGCAGTATTTT.

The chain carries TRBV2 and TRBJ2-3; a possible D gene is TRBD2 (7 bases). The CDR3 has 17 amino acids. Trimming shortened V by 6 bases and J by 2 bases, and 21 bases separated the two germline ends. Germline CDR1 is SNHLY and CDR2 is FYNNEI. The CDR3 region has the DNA TGTGCCAGCAGGGGTACCTGGGGGGGGCAGATCACAGATACGCAGTATTTT. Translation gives CASRGTWGGQITDTQYF.

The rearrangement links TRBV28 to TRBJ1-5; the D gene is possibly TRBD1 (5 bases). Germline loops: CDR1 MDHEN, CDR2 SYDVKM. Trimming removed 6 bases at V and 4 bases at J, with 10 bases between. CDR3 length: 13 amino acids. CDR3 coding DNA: TGTGCCAGCAGCTCCCGGGGGAATCAGCCCCAGCATTTT. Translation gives CASSSRGNQPQHF. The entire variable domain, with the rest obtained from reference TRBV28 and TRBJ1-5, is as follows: DVKVTQSSRYLVKRTGEKVFLECVQDMDHENMFWYRQDPGLGLRLIYFSYDVKMKEKGDIPEGYSVSREKKERFSLILESASTNQTSMYLCASSSRGNQPQHFGDGTRLSIL.

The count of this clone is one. CDR3 nucleotide sequence: TGTGCCAGCAGCCGGACAGGGTTAACCTACGAGCAGTACTTC. As protein: CASSRTGLTYEQYF. The chain has TRBV27 and TRBJ2-7, with 8 nucleotides matching TRBD1. Germline-derived CDR1 and CDR2 are MNHEY and SMNVEV (reference sequence). The CDR3 consists of 14 residues. Trimming removed 6 bases from V and 2 bases from J; junction bases left unmatched: 6.

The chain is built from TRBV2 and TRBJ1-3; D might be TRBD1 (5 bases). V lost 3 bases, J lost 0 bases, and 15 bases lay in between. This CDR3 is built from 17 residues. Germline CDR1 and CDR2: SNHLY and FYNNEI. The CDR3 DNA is TGTGCCAGCAGTGATGTCCCGGGACGGATCTCTGGAAACACCATATATTTT. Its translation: CASSDVPGRISGNTIYF.

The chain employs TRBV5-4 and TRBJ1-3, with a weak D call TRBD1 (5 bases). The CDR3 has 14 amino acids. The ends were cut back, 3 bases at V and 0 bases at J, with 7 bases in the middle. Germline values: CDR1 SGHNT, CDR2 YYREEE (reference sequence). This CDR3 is CASSYDSSGNTIYF. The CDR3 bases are TGTGCCAGCAGCTACGACAGCTCTGGAAACACCATATATTTT.

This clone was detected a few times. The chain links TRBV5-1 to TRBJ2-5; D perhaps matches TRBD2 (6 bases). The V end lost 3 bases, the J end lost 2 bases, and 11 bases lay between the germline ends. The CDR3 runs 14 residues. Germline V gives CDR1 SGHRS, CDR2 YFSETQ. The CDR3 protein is CASSSSAGQETQYF. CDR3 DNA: TGCGCCAGCAGCTCCAGTGCGGGACAAGAGACCCAGTACTTC.

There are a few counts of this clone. CDR3 sequence: CASSPSGLGLYEQFF. The CDR3 DNA sequence: TGTGCCAGCAGCCCGTCGGGACTAGGGCTCTATGAGCAGTTCTTC. The J gene is TRBJ2-1, the V gene TRBV14; 8 bases map to TRBD2. Germline loops: CDR1 SGHDN, CDR2 FVKESK. Trimming cost V 4 bases and J 8 bases; bases outside gene matches: 10. The CDR3 spans 15 residues. The whole variable domain, remainder taken from reference TRBV14 and TRBJ2-1, is EAGVTQFPSHSVIEKGQTVTLRCDPISGHDNLYWYRRVMGKEIKFLLHFVKESKQDESGMPNNRFLAERTGGTYSTLKVQPAELEDSGVYFCASSPSGLGLYEQFFGPGTRLTVL.

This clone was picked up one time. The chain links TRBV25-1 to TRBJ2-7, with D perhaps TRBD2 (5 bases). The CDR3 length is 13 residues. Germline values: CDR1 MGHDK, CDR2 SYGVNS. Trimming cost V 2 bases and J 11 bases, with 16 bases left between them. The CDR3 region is CASSEPGSLTEYF. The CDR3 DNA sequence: TGTGCCAGCAGTGAACCGGGATCCCTAACGGAGTACTTC.

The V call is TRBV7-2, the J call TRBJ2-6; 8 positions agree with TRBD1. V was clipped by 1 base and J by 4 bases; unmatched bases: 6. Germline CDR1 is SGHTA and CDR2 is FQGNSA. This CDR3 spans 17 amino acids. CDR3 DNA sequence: TGTGCCAGCAGCTTAGTCCCGGACAGGGAGGGGGCCAACGTCCTGACTTTC. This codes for CASSLVPDREGANVLTF.

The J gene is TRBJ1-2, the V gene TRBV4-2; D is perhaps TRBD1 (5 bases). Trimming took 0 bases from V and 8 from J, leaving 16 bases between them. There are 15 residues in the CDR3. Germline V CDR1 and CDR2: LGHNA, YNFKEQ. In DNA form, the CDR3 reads TGTGCCAGCAGCCAAGAAGGTGGCCAGGGAGAAGGCTACACCTTC. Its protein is CASSQEGGQGEGYTF.

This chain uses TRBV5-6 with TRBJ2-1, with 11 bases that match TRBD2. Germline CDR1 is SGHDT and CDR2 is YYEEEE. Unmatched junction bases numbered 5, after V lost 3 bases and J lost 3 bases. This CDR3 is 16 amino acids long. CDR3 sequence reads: CASSSLAGGLYNEQFF. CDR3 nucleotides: TGTGCCAGCAGCTCCCTAGCGGGAGGCCTCTACAATGAGCAGTTCTTC. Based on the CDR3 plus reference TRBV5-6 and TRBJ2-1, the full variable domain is DAGVTQSPTHLIKTRGQQVTLRCSPKSGHDTVSWYQQALGQGPQFIFQYYEEEERQRGNFPDRFSGHQFPNYSSELNVNALLLGDSALYLCASSSLAGGLYNEQFFGPGTRLTVL.

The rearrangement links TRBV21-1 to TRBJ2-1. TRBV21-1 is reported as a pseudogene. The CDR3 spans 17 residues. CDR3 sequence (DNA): TGTGCCAGCAGCAAACGGTATGGATCCCTTTCCTACAATGAGCAGTTCTTC. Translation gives CASSKRYGSLSYNEQFF.

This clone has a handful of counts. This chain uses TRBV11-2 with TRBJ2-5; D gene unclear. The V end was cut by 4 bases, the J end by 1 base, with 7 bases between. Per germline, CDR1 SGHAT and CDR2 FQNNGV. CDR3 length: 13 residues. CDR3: CASSSQPQETQYF. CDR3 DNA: TGTGCCAGCAGCTCCCAACCCCAAGAGACCCAGTACTTC.

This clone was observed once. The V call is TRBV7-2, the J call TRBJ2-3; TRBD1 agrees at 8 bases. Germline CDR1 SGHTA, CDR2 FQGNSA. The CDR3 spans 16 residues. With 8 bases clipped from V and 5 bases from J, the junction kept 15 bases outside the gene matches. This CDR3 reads CASQRGAGGEVDTQYF. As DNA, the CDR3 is TGTGCCAGCCAGCGTGGGGCAGGGGGCGAGGTAGATACGCAGTATTTT.

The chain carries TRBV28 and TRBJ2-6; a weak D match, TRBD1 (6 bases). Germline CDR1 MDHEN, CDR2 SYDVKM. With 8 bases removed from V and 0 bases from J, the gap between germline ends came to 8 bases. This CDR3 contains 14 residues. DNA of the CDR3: TGTGCCAGCCAGGGGAGCTCTGGGGCCAACGTCCTGACTTTC. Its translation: CASQGSSGANVLTF.

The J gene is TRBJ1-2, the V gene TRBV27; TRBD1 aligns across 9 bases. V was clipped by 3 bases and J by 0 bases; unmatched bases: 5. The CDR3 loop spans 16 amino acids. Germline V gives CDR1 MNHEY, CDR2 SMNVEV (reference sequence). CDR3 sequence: CASSFDRGKANYGYTF. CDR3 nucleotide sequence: TGTGCCAGCAGTTTTGACAGGGGGAAGGCTAACTATGGCTACACCTTC.

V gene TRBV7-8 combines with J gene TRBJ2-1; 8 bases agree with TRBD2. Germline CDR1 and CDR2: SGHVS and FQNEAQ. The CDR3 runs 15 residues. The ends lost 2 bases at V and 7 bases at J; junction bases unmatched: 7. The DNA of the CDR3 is TGTGCCAGCAGCTTACGGGAGGGCCTCCTGAATGAGCAGTTCTTC. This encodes CASSLREGLLNEQFF.

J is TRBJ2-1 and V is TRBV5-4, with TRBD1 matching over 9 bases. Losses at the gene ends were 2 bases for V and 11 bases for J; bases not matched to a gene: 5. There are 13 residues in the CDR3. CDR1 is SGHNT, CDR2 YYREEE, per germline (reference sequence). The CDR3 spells CASSLPGTGQQFF. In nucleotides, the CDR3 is TGTGCCAGCAGCTTACCCGGGACAGGGCAGCAGTTCTTC.

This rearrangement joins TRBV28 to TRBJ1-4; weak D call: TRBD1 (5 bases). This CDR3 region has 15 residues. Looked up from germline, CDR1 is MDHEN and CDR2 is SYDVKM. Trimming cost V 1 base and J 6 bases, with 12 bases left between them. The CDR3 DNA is TGTGCCAGCAGTTTATCCGGGACTGTTGATGAAAAACTGTTTTTT. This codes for CASSLSGTVDEKLFF.

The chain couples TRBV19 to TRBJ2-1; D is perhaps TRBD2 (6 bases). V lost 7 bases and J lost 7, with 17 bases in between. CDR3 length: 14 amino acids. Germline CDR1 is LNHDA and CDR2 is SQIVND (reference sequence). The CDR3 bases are TGTGCCAGTACCCCCGGGACTGCCGTTAATGAGCAGTTCTTC. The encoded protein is CASTPGTAVNEQFF. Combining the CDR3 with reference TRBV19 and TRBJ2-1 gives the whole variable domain DGGITQSPKYLFRKEGQNVTLSCEQNLNHDAMYWYRQDPGQGLRLIYYSQIVNDFQKGDIAEGYSVSREKKESFPLTVTSAQKNPTAFYLCASTPGTAVNEQFFGPGTRLTVL.

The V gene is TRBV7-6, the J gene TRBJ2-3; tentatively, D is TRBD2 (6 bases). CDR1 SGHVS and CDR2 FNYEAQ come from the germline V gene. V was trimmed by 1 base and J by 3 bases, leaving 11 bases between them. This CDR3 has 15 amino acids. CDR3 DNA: TGTGCCAGCAGCTTAGGGGGGAGCGGGACAGATACGCAGTATTTT. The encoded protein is CASSLGGSGTDTQYF.

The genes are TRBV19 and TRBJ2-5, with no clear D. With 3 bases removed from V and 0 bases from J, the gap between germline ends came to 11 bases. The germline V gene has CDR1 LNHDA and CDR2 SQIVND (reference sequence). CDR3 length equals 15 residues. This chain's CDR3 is CASSILGKYQETQYF. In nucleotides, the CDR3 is TGTGCCAGTAGTATCCTCGGAAAGTACCAAGAGACCCAGTACTTC.

The CDR3, as DNA: TGTGCCAGCAGCCAAGAACGGGAGGGCCCATGGGAGCAGTACTTC. Translation gives CASSQEREGPWEQYF. The chain has TRBV4-2 and TRBJ2-7; TRBD2 matches at 8 bases. CDR3 length: 15 residues. With 0 bases clipped from V and 7 bases from J, the junction kept 8 bases outside the gene matches. Germline V lookup: CDR1 LGHNA, CDR2 YNFKEQ.

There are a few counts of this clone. Written as DNA, the CDR3 is TGTGCCAGCAGCCTATGGGGCCGGTTGTTTAGCACCGGGGAGCTGTTTTTT. Translated, it gives CASSLWGRLFSTGELFF. The chain links TRBV27 to TRBJ2-2; TRBD1 might be the D (5 bases). The CDR3 contains 17 residues. CDR1 and CDR2 (germline): MNHEY, SMNVEV (reference sequence). V shed 6 bases and J shed 4 bases, with 21 bases lying between them.

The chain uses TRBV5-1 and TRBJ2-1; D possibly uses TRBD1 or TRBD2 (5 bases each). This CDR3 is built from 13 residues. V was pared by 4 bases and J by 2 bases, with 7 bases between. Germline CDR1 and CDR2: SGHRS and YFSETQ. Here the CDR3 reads CASSPGPYNEQFF. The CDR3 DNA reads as TGCGCCAGCAGCCCGGGACCCTACAATGAGCAGTTCTTC.